This T cell receptor beta chain stems from a study of cytomegalovirus exposure and HLA in healthy donors. The study's findings and limits: Later analysis identified several of the most significant clusters that appeared linked to common viral pathogens.

Turning to this clone: The antigen remains unidentified.

PCR amplification relied on 60 Vbeta primers (plus 13 Jbeta primers). Some clones are missing from TCRdb's copy, which holds only in-frame ones; the method was immunoSEQ multiplex PCR. The data show hundreds of thousands of clones, 82% seen once. CDR3 length: 12 amino acids. Germline V gene sequence: CDR1 MNHNS, CDR2 SASEGT. Losses at the gene ends were 6 bases for V and 16 bases for J; bases not matched to a gene: 10. Sequenced input: PBMCs. The receptor was isolated from a man between 35 and 55 years old in good health and CMV-seropositive. V is TRBV6-1 and J is TRBJ1-4, with TRBD1 matching 8 bases. DNA of the CDR3: TGTGCCAGCAGGTTGGGGACAGGCCGGGAGTTTTTT. Translation: CASRLGTGREFF.